This T cell receptor beta chain was sequenced during a study of regulatory T cells in long-lasting Graves disease. V shed 2 bases, J shed 2 bases, and the junction held 6 bases outside the gene matches. CDR1 is MNHEY and CDR2 is SMNVEV in the germline V gene (reference sequence). The CDR3 has 15 residues. iRepertoire HTBI primers and Arm-PCR of CDR3 regions built TCR beta libraries. In TCRdb, the multiplex PCR reads were re-called with MiXCR into one record per CDR3 protein. The sample has over 300,000 distinct CDR3 sequences; 15% to 19% are singletons. Study-wide results and limits: Newly diagnosed disease favored TRBV20-1 and TRBJ2-1 over persistent disease. Comparison showed that persistent patients shared more public clonotypes (2,741) than new patients (around 1,000).

Described time point: newly diagnosed GD, antithyroid drugs for less than 3 months. Isolated PBMC RNA provided the starting material for the TCR library. The patients included were those that came from an endocrinology department in Xi'an, China. This clonotype was recorded a few times. Its specificity is not known. The clonotype was recovered from a female donor with Graves disease. The sequencing used peripheral blood mononuclear cells (PBMCs), collected at new diagnosis, from a patient treated with antithyroid drugs. This chain connects TRBV27 to TRBJ2-7, with 7 nucleotides matching TRBD2. For the CDR3, the DNA is TGTGCCAGCAGTTTACGGGCAGGGAGGGCCTACGAGCAGTACTTC. Amino acids: CASSLRAGRAYEQYF.